The text below deals with one T cell receptor (beta chain). This clone was recorded only once. There is no known antigen for this receptor. Base-call qualities are not available, and no considerably larger clone is one nucleotide away. For TCR Vbeta sequencing and comparison with CSF CD8+ T cells, memory CD8+ T cells were sorted ex vivo from the blood of patients. The record originates from a study of T cells in narcolepsy (dated by TCRdb to 2016 to 2018). Background for the entire study: The study enrolled patients with narcolepsy type 1 or type 2 (NT1, NT2) together with healthy control donors. The study sought autoreactive T cells targeting hypocretin neuron self-antigens (hypocretin, TRIB2) in narcolepsy patients, using TCR Vbeta sequencing to track clonotypes in blood and CSF.

What the authors observed across the whole study: Plots comparing CSF and blood CD4+ T cell clonotypes from the same patient highlighted HCRT-specific and TRIB2-specific autoreactive clonotypes. According to the report, autoreactive clonotypes were detected serially in the blood of the same patients and of different patients, but not in healthy controls.

The library was built by means of the immunoSEQ multiplex PCR assay. TCRdb re-hosts the immuneACCESS table, in-frame sequences only. Its copies lack some clones; in the studies checked, an unresolved V gene accounts for under half of them, and the cause for the rest is not known. The sample has roughly 17,000 clones on record, over 60% of them singletons. The ten largest clones take up 13% to 15% of the sample. The CDR3 covers 11 residues, taking in both the cysteine and the phenylalanine. Only the CDR3 region is kept as DNA, spanning 33 bases read in frame from base 1. Looking up the germline V gene yields CDR1 SGHDT and CDR2 YYEEEE.

The V and J genes are TRBV5-6 and TRBJ2-5, with no D gene named confidently. The end of the DNA is better explained by TRBJ2-7, so the J call may be wrong. The receptor's source is a human donor with narcolepsy. The sample taken for sequencing was CD45RA- memory CD8+ T cells from PBMCs. The sample's cell subset or site label, decoded: memory T cells sorted ex vivo from peripheral blood. The DNA reads TGTGCCAGCAGCGACGCCTACGAGCAGTACTTC. The resulting protein is CASSDAYEQYF.